Listed here are 22 T cell receptor beta chains from one sample, sequenced in a study of beta chain features in type 1 diabetes. Whole-study results and caveats: Moderate yet significant TCRB CDR3 shortening was seen in Type 1 diabetes patients in all four CD4+ subsets.

What these receptors recognize is not known. The isolated RNA, all of it, was reverse transcribed, so expressed TCRB transcripts were what got sequenced. The method was immunoSEQ multiplex PCR; TCRdb's version includes in-frame clones alone and lacks a portion of them. The sample comprises some 270,000 clones, around 9.9% of which are singletons, and about 0.018% rests with the top ten. Sequencing used naive CD4+ T cells from blood. Receptors originate from a young man with type 1 diabetes.

J is TRBJ1-2 and V is TRBV6-6; 11 positions agree with TRBD1. This CDR3 contains 13 residues. Germline V CDR1 and CDR2: MNHNY, SVGAGI (reference sequence). The V gene end was trimmed by 5 bases and the J gene end by 7 bases; junction bases not matched to a gene: 3. The CDR3 here is CASSPGTGGGYTF. CDR3 DNA sequence: TGTGCCAGCAGTCCCGGGACAGGGGGTGGCTACACCTTC.

In this sample, this clone turned up a few times. The genes are TRBV13 and TRBJ2-3; D is ambiguous. Per the germline V gene, CDR1 is PRHDT and CDR2 is FYEKMQ (reference sequence). V was clipped by 5 bases and J by 0 bases, with 18 bases between them. This CDR3 contains 17 residues. CDR3 nucleotides: TGTGCCAGCAGCCCCGGTGCCTTCCAGGCTAGCACAGATACGCAGTATTTT. This translates into CASSPGAFQASTDTQYF.

The chain combines TRBV5-1 with TRBJ2-1; 7 bases line up with TRBD1. With 1 base clipped from V and 8 bases from J, the junction kept 6 bases outside the gene matches. The CDR3 sequence is 14 residues long. CDR1 and CDR2 from the germline V gene are SGHRS and YFSETQ. For the CDR3, the DNA is TGCGCCAGCAGCTTGTTAGACAGGGCGGATGAGCAGTTCTTC. Its translation is CASSLLDRADEQFF.

The chain carries TRBV5-4 and TRBJ2-2, with 11 bases identical to TRBD1. The V gene's germline CDR1 is SGHNT and CDR2 YYREEE (reference sequence). This CDR3 has 15 amino acids. Unmatched junction bases numbered 4, after V lost 4 bases and J lost 5 bases. Here the CDR3 reads CASSPGTGGTGELFF. The CDR3 coding sequence is TGTGCCAGCAGCCCCGGGACAGGGGGGACCGGGGAGCTGTTTTTT.

The sample holds a few counts of this clone. The J gene is TRBJ2-6, the V gene TRBV10-3; 7 bases align to TRBD1. Germline lookup yields CDR1 ENHRY and CDR2 SYGVKD. The CDR3 contains 17 residues. J lost 8 bases, V lost 2 bases, and 12 bases had no gene match. The CDR3 reads CAISEGTAFFETNVLTF. CDR3 nucleotides: TGTGCCATCAGTGAGGGGACAGCCTTCTTCGAGACCAACGTCCTGACTTTC.

This rearrangement joins TRBV7-9 to TRBJ2-7; 8 nucleotides match TRBD2. V was clipped by 6 bases and J by 11 bases; unmatched bases: 12. The CDR3 is made up of 13 amino acids. CDR1 is SEHNR and CDR2 is FQNEAQ in the germline V gene (reference sequence). The DNA of the CDR3 is TGTGCCAGCAGGACCTCGGGACTAGGATATGAGTACTTC. It is translated as CASRTSGLGYEYF.

This chain uses TRBV4-2 with TRBJ1-2; possible D gene TRBD1, 5 bases. V was pared by 0 bases and J by 4 bases, with 9 bases between. The length of the CDR3 is 14 residues. CDR1 is LGHNA, CDR2 YNFKEQ, per germline. The DNA for the CDR3 is TGTGCCAGCAGCCAAGAGGCAGGGCCCTATGGCTACACCTTC. Protein sequence: CASSQEAGPYGYTF.

V usage is TRBV11-2 and J usage is TRBJ2-5; TRBD2 might be the D (6 bases). CDR3 length equals 15 residues. The germline CDR1 and CDR2 sequences are SGHAT and FQNNGV. V was trimmed by 6 bases and J by 2 bases, leaving 16 bases between them. CDR3 in DNA: TGTGCCAGCAGGCAGGGTAGCGGAATACAAGAGACCCAGTACTTC. This gives the protein CASRQGSGIQETQYF. The whole variable domain, remainder taken from reference TRBV11-2 and TRBJ2-5, is EAGVAQSPRYKIIEKRQSVAFWCNPISGHATLYWYQQILGQGPKLLIQFQNNGVVDDSQLPKDRFSAERLKGVDSTLKIQPAKLEDSAVYLCASRQGSGIQETQYFGPGTRLLVL.

This clone showed up just a few times. The genes are TRBV25-1 and TRBJ1-6; 7 bases line up with TRBD1. The germline V gene encodes CDR1 MGHDK and CDR2 SYGVNS. J gave up 12 bases and V 3 bases, and 5 bases lay outside the gene matches. The CDR3 has 13 residues. The CDR3 spells CASSDLTGRPLHF. In DNA form, the CDR3 reads TGTGCCAGCAGTGACTTGACAGGGAGACCCCTCCACTTT.

This chain links TRBV4-1 with TRBJ2-7, with 12 bases fitting TRBD2. V trimming: 0 bases; J trimming: 4 bases; junction bases outside the gene matches: 7. The CDR3 runs to 17 residues. Germline CDR1 is MGHRA and CDR2 is YSYEKL. CDR3 amino acids: CASSQEASGGGKYEQYF. The DNA of the CDR3 is TGCGCCAGCAGCCAAGAAGCTAGCGGGGGGGGGAAGTACGAGCAGTACTTC.

The rearrangement uses TRBV7-2 and TRBJ2-7; TRBD1 might be the D (6 bases). CDR1 and CDR2 (germline): SGHTA, FQGNSA. V was trimmed by 8 bases and J by 2 bases, leaving 16 bases between them. This CDR3 has 14 amino acids. In DNA form, the CDR3 reads TGTGCCAGCGGAACAGGGAATCCTGCCTACGAGCAGTACTTC. Protein: CASGTGNPAYEQYF. Full variable domain (missing parts from reference TRBV7-2 and TRBJ2-7): GAGVSQSPSNKVTEKGKDVELRCDPISGHTALYWYRQSLGQGLEFLIYFQGNSAPDKSGLPSDRFSAERTGGSVSTLTIQRTQQEDSAVYLCASGTGNPAYEQYFGPGTRLTVT.

The CDR3 spells CASSETTGYGYTF. CDR3 in DNA: TGTGCCAGCAGTGAAACTACAGGGTATGGCTACACCTTC. The chain links TRBV25-1 to TRBJ1-2, with a weak D call TRBD1 (6 bases). The CDR3 runs 13 residues. Germline CDR1 and CDR2: MGHDK and SYGVNS. V dropped 2 bases and J dropped 5 bases, with 9 bases sitting between them.

This clone showed up just a few times. The chain employs TRBV4-1 and TRBJ2-4; 7 positions match TRBD1. The CDR3 totals 15 residues. V lost 1 base to trimming and J lost 6 bases; unmatched junction nucleotides: 6. CDR1 is MGHRA and CDR2 is YSYEKL in the germline V gene. The CDR3 DNA is TGCGCCAGCAGCCAAGGAGGGGGCAGGCCAAACATTCAGTACTTC. Translation: CASSQGGGRPNIQYF.

This chain connects TRBV4-3 to TRBJ1-4, with D possibly TRBD1 on 5 matching bases. This CDR3 has 14 amino acids. V lost 1 base, J lost 8 bases, and 11 bases lay in between. Germline V gives CDR1 LGHNA, CDR2 YSLEER. CDR3 in amino acids: CASSQGRVREKLFF. The CDR3 DNA follows: TGCGCCAGCAGCCAAGGCAGGGTCCGCGAAAAACTGTTTTTT.

This clone was seen more than once but under ten times. The chain uses TRBV10-3 and TRBJ2-7; weak D call: TRBD1 (6 bases). V gave up 10 bases and J gave up 3 bases, with 16 bases separating them. The germline V gene encodes CDR1 ENHRY and CDR2 SYGVKD. The CDR3 has 13 residues. The CDR3 region has the DNA TGTGCCAGACGTGGTGGGGGCGGCTACGAGCAGTACTTC. Its protein product is CARRGGGGYEQYF.

This chain links TRBV30 with TRBJ1-6; D gene ambiguous. The germline V gene encodes CDR1 GTSNPN and CDR2 SVGIG (reference sequence). The CDR3 covers 11 residues. The V and J ends lost 3 bases and 10 bases respectively, with 7 bases between them. The CDR3 region has the DNA TGTGCCTGGAGGTCGGGGTCACCCCTCCACTTT. This encodes CAWRSGSPLHF.

CDR3 bases: TGTGCCAGCAGCCAAGACAGGGGGCGTGGGCAGCCCCAGCATTTT. It codes for CASSQDRGRGQPQHF. This sequence joins TRBV4-2 and TRBJ1-5; 8 bases match TRBD1. The CDR3 has 15 amino acids. Unmatched junction bases numbered 5, after V lost 0 bases and J lost 7 bases. The germline gives CDR1 LGHNA, CDR2 YNFKEQ.

There are a few counts of this clone. The chain is built from TRBV7-9 and TRBJ2-7; 13 bases line up with TRBD2. There are 14 residues in the CDR3. Trimming took 5 bases from V and 5 from J; bases not matched to a gene: 3. CDR1 and CDR2 (germline): SEHNR, FQNEAQ (reference sequence). The CDR3 loop reads CASSLGLAGDEQYF. The CDR3 bases are TGTGCCAGCAGCCTAGGACTAGCGGGGGACGAGCAGTACTTC.

This clone has only a few counts. The chain has TRBV18 and TRBJ2-3; 7 bases line up with TRBD1. V shed 1 base and J 1 base; nucleotides not matched to a gene: 8. The germline V gene encodes CDR1 KGHSH and CDR2 LQKENI. This CDR3 region has 17 residues. CDR3 sequence: CASSPRTGPSRTDTQYF. CDR3 DNA: TGTGCCAGCTCACCACGGACAGGACCCAGCCGCACAGATACGCAGTATTTT. The complete variable domain, with remaining parts taken from reference TRBV18 and TRBJ2-3, reads NAGVMQNPRHLVRRRGQEARLRCSPMKGHSHVYWYRQLPEEGLKFMVYLQKENIIDESGMPKERFSAEFPKEGPSILRIQQVVRGDSAAYFCASSPRTGPSRTDTQYFGPGTRLTVL.

This clone was found a few times. The gene calls are TRBV6-1 and TRBJ2-7, with D tentatively TRBD1 (6 bases). Trimming cost V 5 bases and J 0 bases, with 11 bases left between them. This CDR3 contains 14 residues. The V gene's germline CDR1 is MNHNS and CDR2 SASEGT. CDR3 in DNA: TGTGCCAGCAGTCTCACAGGGCTCTCCTACGAGCAGTACTTC. It encodes CASSLTGLSYEQYF.

This rearrangement joins TRBV14 to TRBJ2-7; tentative D call: TRBD2 (6 bases). Looked up from germline, CDR1 is SGHDN and CDR2 is FVKESK. V lost 4 bases, J lost 6 bases, and 16 bases lay in between. This CDR3 spans 14 amino acids. CDR3 sequence: CASSLGYGGGEQYF. CDR3 bases: TGTGCCAGCAGCCTAGGATACGGGGGAGGCGAGCAGTACTTC.

This clone occurred a few times. The chain has TRBV29-1 and TRBJ1-5, with D maybe TRBD1 (5 bases). From germline, CDR1 is SQVTM and CDR2 ANQGSEA. The ends were cut back, 4 bases at V and 7 bases at J, with 14 bases in the middle. The CDR3 totals 13 residues. CDR3 residues: CSVVARAGQPQHF. The CDR3 DNA sequence: TGCAGCGTTGTAGCCAGGGCCGGGCAGCCCCAGCATTTT.